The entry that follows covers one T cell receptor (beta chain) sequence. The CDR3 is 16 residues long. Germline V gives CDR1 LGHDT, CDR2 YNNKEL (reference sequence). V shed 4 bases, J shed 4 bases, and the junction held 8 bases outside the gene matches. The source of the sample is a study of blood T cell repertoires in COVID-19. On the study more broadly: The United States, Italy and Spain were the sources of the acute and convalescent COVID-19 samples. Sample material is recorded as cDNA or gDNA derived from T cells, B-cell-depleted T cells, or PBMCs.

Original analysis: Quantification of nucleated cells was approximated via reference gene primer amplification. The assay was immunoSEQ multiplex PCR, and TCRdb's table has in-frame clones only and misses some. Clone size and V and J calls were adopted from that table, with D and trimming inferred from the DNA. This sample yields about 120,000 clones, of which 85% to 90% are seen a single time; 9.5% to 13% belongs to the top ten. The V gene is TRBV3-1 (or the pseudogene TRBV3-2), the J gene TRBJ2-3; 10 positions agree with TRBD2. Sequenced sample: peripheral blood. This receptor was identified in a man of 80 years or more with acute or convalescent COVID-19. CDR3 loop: CASSPELAGWADTQYF. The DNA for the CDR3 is TGTGCCAGCAGCCCCGAACTAGCGGGGTGGGCAGATACGCAGTATTTT.